This T cell receptor beta chain derives from a study of shared clonotypes between healthy human individuals. The donors were all Caucasian adults (living in Nashville, Tennessee). V lost 0 bases, J lost 5 bases, and 4 bases stayed unmatched. This CDR3 spans 16 amino acids. Per germline, CDR1 SGDLS and CDR2 YYNGEE. Clones were read by immunoSEQ multiplex PCR, and TCRdb kept only the in-frame ones, dropping some. The sample lists about 2 million clones; 85% to 95% were seen once. Concerning this clone itself: Antigen unknown.

Study-wide results and caveats: Sample collection involved blood only; tissue repertoires are likely different.

The rearrangement uses TRBV9 and TRBJ1-6, with 8 bases fitting TRBD1. The source of this sequence is a man younger than 35 in good health. The sequenced material came from naive CD4+ T cells sorted from blood. Subset: CD45RA+ positively selected. CDR3 sequence: CASSVGQGANNSPLHF. CDR3 DNA: TGTGCCAGCAGCGTAGGCCAGGGGGCTAATAATTCACCCCTCCACTTT.